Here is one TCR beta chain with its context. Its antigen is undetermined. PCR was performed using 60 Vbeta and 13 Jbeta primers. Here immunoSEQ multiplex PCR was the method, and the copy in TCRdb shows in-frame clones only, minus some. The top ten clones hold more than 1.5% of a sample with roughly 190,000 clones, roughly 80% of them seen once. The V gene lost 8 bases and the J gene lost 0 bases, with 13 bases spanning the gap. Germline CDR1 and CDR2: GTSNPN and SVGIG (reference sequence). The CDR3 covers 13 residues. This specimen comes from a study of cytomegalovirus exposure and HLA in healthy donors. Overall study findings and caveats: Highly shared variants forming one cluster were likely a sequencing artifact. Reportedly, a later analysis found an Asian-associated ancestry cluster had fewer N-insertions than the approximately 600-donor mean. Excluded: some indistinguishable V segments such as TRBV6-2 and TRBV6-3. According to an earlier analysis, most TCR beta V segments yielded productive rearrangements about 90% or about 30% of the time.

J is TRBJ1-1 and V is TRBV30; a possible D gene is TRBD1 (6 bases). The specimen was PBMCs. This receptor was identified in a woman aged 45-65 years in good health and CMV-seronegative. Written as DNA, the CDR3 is TGTGCCGGAAAGAGACAGGTGAACACTGAAGCTTTCTTT. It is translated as CAGKRQVNTEAFF.